This entry lists 12 T cell receptor beta chains sequenced from one sample in a study of blood T cells in healthy people across ages. Combining a sample-barcoded 5' primer with a J-beta primer mix, a second PCR ran for 7 to 11 cycles. Each CDR3 protein is one row after TCRdb ran MiXCR on the 5' RACE reads. The sample records around 940,000 distinct CDR3 sequences, just over 50% being singletons. Source material: blood. The receptors were sampled from an older woman in good health.

The chain employs TRBV20-1 and TRBJ2-4, with 8 bases fitting TRBD2. The last part of the DNA fits TRBJ2-7 better; the J call may be wrong. Germline CDR1 is DFQATT and CDR2 is SNEGSKA (reference sequence). This CDR3 contains 16 residues. The CDR3 nucleotides read TGCAGTGCTAGCCCCTTCCTTTGGCGGGAGGACCACGAGCAGTACTTC. As protein: CSASPFLWREDHEQYF.

The chain employs TRBV6-6 and TRBJ2-5; D is unresolved. V dropped 7 bases and J dropped 8 bases, with 14 bases sitting between them. There are 12 residues in the CDR3. Germline V CDR1 and CDR2: MNHNY, SVGAGI (reference sequence). The chain's CDR3 is CASKFPGGTQYF. Written as DNA, the CDR3 is TGTGCCAGCAAATTCCCCGGTGGAACCCAGTACTTC.

In this sample, this clonotype turned up a few times. The chain carries TRBV28 and TRBJ2-7; 11 bases are shared with TRBD2. Losses at the gene ends were 6 bases for V and 3 bases for J; bases not matched to a gene: 7. The germline V gene has CDR1 MDHEN and CDR2 SYDVKM. The CDR3 runs 15 residues. In DNA form, the CDR3 reads TGTGCCAGCAGCCCCCTTCTAGCGGGAGGCTACGAGCAGTACTTC. Translated, it gives CASSPLLAGGYEQYF.

There are a few counts of this clonotype. The V gene is TRBV27, the J gene TRBJ2-6; D is unresolved. The CDR3 contains 16 residues. CDR1 MNHEY and CDR2 SMNVEV come from the germline V gene (reference sequence). The germline V and J ends were trimmed by 6 bases and 0 bases, with 12 bases remaining between them. The chain's CDR3 is CASRDGASSGANVLTF. Here the CDR3 DNA reads TGTGCCAGCAGGGACGGTGCCAGCTCTGGGGCCAACGTCCTGACTTTC.

Worth noting for this clonotype: One junction end disagrees with the germline gene, perhaps due to a read error. J is TRBJ2-7 and V is TRBV5-6; 7 bases are a match to TRBD1. The CDR3 contains 13 residues. CDR1 is SGHDT and CDR2 is YYEEEE in the germline V gene. CDR3 sequence: CASILTGSYEQYF. DNA of the CDR3: TGTGCCAGCATCTTGACAGGGTCCTACGAGCAGTACTTC. Looking up the rest from reference TRBV5-6 and TRBJ2-7 gives the full variable domain: DAGVTQSPTHLIKTRGQQVTLRCSPKSGHDTVSWYQQALGQGPQFIFQYYEEEERQRGNFPDRFSGHQFPNYSSELNVNALLLGDSALYLCASILTGSYEQYFGPGTRLTVT.

This clonotype has a handful of counts. The chain employs TRBV12-3 or TRBV12-4 and TRBJ2-3, with 12 bases matching TRBD2. V shed 5 bases, J shed 8 bases, and the junction held 8 bases outside the gene matches. The CDR3 runs to 15 residues. The CDR3 protein is CASSPPRLAGATQYF. In nucleotides, the CDR3 is TGTGCCAGCAGTCCCCCGCGACTAGCGGGAGCTACGCAGTATTTT.

The chain uses TRBV7-2 and TRBJ2-7, with D unresolved. Trimming removed 1 base from V and 4 bases from J, with 26 bases in between. CDR3 length: 19 amino acids. In germline, CDR1 is SGHTA, CDR2 FQGNSA. CDR3 protein: CASSLVAMIGSLVGYEQYF. The CDR3, as DNA: TGTGCCAGCAGCTTAGTCGCTATGATCGGGTCACTGGTCGGATACGAGCAGTACTTC.

This clonotype was picked up a small number of times. Just one base apart from a much larger clone, this may be a read error. The chain recombines TRBV7-2 with TRBJ2-7; D is perhaps TRBD1 (5 bases). This CDR3 spans 14 amino acids. The V and J ends lost 5 bases and 4 bases respectively, with 15 bases between them. Germline V gene sequence: CDR1 SGHTA, CDR2 FQGNSA. The DNA of the CDR3 is TGTGCCAGCAGCGCCGACAGCCTATTGTACGAGCAGTACTTC. It translates to CASSADSLLYEQYF.

This clonotype has a handful of counts. The V gene is TRBV4-1, the J gene TRBJ1-5; D is unclear. This CDR3 comprises 16 residues. The ends were cut back, 1 base at V and 0 bases at J, with 10 bases in the middle. Germline CDR1 reads MGHRA; CDR2 reads YSYEKL. DNA for the CDR3: TGCGCCAGCAGCCAAGGGTCCGGGTATAGCAATCAGCCCCAGCATTTT. It codes for CASSQGSGYSNQPQHF.

This clonotype was seen just once. The chain carries TRBV25-1 and TRBJ2-6, with a possible D match to TRBD1 (5 bases). The CDR3 is 18 amino acids. The ends were cut back, 3 bases at V and 4 bases at J, with 19 bases in the middle. The germline V gene encodes CDR1 MGHDK and CDR2 SYGVNS. For the CDR3, the DNA is TGTGCCAGCAGTGACCCTCGACAGTTCTCCTCCGGGGCCAACGTCCTGACTTTC. Translating it yields CASSDPRQFSSGANVLTF.

The V and J genes are TRBV20-1 and TRBJ2-1, with D possibly matching TRBD2 (5 bases). The CDR3 consists of 14 residues. Trimming shortened V by 1 base and J by 6 bases, and 13 bases separated the two germline ends. The germline gives CDR1 DFQATT, CDR2 SNEGSKA (reference sequence). The CDR3 spells CSARGRAAGNEQFF. The CDR3 DNA is TGCAGTGCTAGAGGACGAGCGGCAGGCAATGAGCAGTTCTTC.

The chain links TRBV28 to TRBJ2-5; 11 bases fit TRBD1. CDR3 length: 13 amino acids. Germline assignment: CDR1 MDHEN and CDR2 SYDVKM. Trimming cost V 8 bases and J 4 bases; bases outside gene matches: 3. The CDR3 protein is CASRTGGIETQYF. The CDR3 bases are TGTGCCAGCCGGACAGGGGGCATAGAGACCCAGTACTTC.